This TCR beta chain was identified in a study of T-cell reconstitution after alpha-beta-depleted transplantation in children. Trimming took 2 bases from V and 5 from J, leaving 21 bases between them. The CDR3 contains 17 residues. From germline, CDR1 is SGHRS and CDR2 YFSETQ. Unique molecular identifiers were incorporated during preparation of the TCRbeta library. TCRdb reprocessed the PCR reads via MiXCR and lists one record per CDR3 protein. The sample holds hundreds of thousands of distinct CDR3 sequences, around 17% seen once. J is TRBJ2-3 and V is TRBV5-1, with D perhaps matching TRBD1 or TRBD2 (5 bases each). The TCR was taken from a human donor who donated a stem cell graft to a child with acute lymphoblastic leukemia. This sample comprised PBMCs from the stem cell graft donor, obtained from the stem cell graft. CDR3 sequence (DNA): TGCGCCAGCAGCTTCCATCTCCCCGGGACGAGCGGAGATACGCAGTATTTT. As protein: CASSFHLPGTSGDTQYF.